This is a list of T cell receptor beta chains from one sample in a study of blood T cell repertoires in COVID-19. Clones were read by immunoSEQ multiplex PCR, and TCRdb kept only the in-frame ones, dropping some. The data show around 190,000 clones, roughly four fifths seen once. What was sequenced was peripheral blood. The receptors were sampled from a woman aged 45-65 years with acute or convalescent COVID-19. Each CDR3 is given with its conserved first and last residue. The D gene is left open where the match is weak. For some rows the clone size is stated as once, few or many, or as a class when expanded; others skip it.

v_call	j_call	d_call	clone_size	cdr3_aa	cdr3_nt
TRBV7-2	TRBJ1-3	-	few	CASNPTGAGNTIYF	TGTGCCAGCAACCCTACGGGGGCTGGAAACACCATATATTTT
TRBV6-5	TRBJ1-1	-	-	CASSYSANTEAFF	TGTGCCAGCAGTTACTCGGCCAACACTGAAGCTTTCTTT
TRBV14	TRBJ2-7	TRBD2	-	CASSKAGEQYF	TGTGCCAGCAGTAAAGCGGGGGAGCAGTACTTC
TRBV28	TRBJ2-7	-	few	CASSLAQSYEQYF	TGTGCCAGCAGTTTGGCACAGTCCTACGAGCAGTACTTC
TRBV30	TRBJ2-3	TRBD2	-	CAWSTGLAGQGDTQYF	TGTGCCTGGAGTACAGGTCTAGCGGGCCAGGGGGATACGCAGTATTTT
TRBV27	TRBJ2-1	TRBD2	-	CASSLGAGGGRNEQFF	TGTGCCAGCAGTTTGGGGGCGGGAGGAGGTCGTAATGAGCAGTTCTTC
TRBV5-1	TRBJ2-7	-	-	CASSFRTGGAYEQYF	TGCGCCAGCAGCTTCAGGACAGGAGGGGCCTACGAGCAGTACTTC
TRBV27	TRBJ1-2	-	-	CASSSARANYGYTF	TGTGCCAGCAGTTCCGCCAGGGCGAACTATGGCTACACCTTC
TRBV19	TRBJ1-1	-	few	CASNRVGTEAFF	TGTGCCAGTAACAGGGTTGGAACTGAAGCTTTCTTT
TRBV9	TRBJ2-2	-	-	CASSVAGYAVIGELFF	TGTGCCAGCAGCGTAGCTGGGTATGCGGTAATCGGGGAGCTGTTTTTT
TRBV6-2/TRBV6-3	TRBJ2-2	TRBD2	-	CASSYSPSGRAVTGELFF	TGTGCCAGCAGTTACTCGCCTAGCGGGAGGGCCGTCACCGGGGAGCTGTTTTTT
TRBV30	TRBJ2-6	-	-	CAWSPGYSGANVLTF	TGTGCCTGGAGCCCAGGGTACTCTGGGGCCAACGTCCTGACTTTC
TRBV28	TRBJ2-2	-	-	CASLRQGTGELFF	TGTGCCAGCTTGAGGCAGGGAACCGGGGAGCTGTTTTTT
TRBV15	TRBJ2-3	TRBD1	few	CATSRGTGGTDTQYF	TGTGCCACCAGCAGAGGGACAGGGGGCACAGATACGCAGTATTTT
TRBV6-7	TRBJ1-5	TRBD1	-	CASSSPGQGVYQPQHF	TGTGCCAGCAGTTCCCCGGGACAGGGAGTTTATCAGCCCCAGCATTTT
TRBV24-1	TRBJ2-1	TRBD2	few	CATSDFGLADYNEQFF	TGTGCCACCAGTGATTTCGGACTAGCGGACTACAATGAGCAGTTCTTC
TRBV7-6	TRBJ2-1	TRBD2	-	CASSFRTSGYNEQFF	TGTGCCAGCAGCTTCAGGACTAGCGGATACAATGAGCAGTTCTTC
TRBV27	TRBJ2-7	TRBD2	few	CASNARGGTYEQYF	TGTGCCAGCAACGCCCGCGGGGGTACCTACGAGCAGTACTTC
TRBV12-3/TRBV12-4	TRBJ2-5	-	-	CASSLTSRETQYF	TGTGCCAGCAGCCTGACTAGTCGGGAGACCCAGTACTTC
TRBV14	TRBJ2-6	-	-	CASSQSAGANVLTF	TGTGCCAGCAGCCAGTCAGCTGGGGCCAACGTCCTGACTTTC
TRBV5-1	TRBJ2-1	-	-	CASSLPQGSGIPYNEQFF	TGCGCCAGCAGCTTGCCCCAGGGGAGCGGGATCCCCTACAATGAGCAGTTCTTC
TRBV9	TRBJ2-1	TRBD2	-	CASSRGGVYEQFF	TGTGCCAGCAGCCGGGGGGGCGTCTATGAGCAGTTCTTC
TRBV6-6	TRBJ1-3	-	-	CASSDRSSGNTIYF	TGTGCCAGCAGTGACAGGAGCTCTGGAAACACCATATATTTT
TRBV7-9	TRBJ1-4	-	-	CASSPWAPEGEKLFF	TGTGCCAGCAGCCCCTGGGCCCCGGAGGGTGAAAAACTGTTTTTT
TRBV19	TRBJ2-7	-	-	CASSGQKNSYEQYF	TGTGCCAGTTCAGGACAGAAAAACTCCTACGAGCAGTACTTC
TRBV7-2	TRBJ2-3	TRBD2	-	CASSPQTSGRLTDTQYF	TGTGCCAGCAGCCCCCAGACTAGCGGGAGATTAACAGATACGCAGTATTTT
TRBV5-1	TRBJ1-4	TRBD1	few	CASSHGQGASGANEKLFF	TGCGCCAGCAGCCACGGACAGGGGGCAAGTGGAGCTAATGAAAAACTGTTTTTT
TRBV6-4	TRBJ2-1	-	-	CASSAQGGSYNEQFF	TGTGCCAGCAGTGCACAGGGTGGCTCCTACAATGAGCAGTTCTTC
TRBV5-5	TRBJ2-2	-	-	CASSGWTVLTGELFF	TGTGCCAGCAGCGGATGGACAGTTCTCACCGGGGAGCTGTTTTTT
TRBV6-6	TRBJ1-5	TRBD1	-	CASSPTQGAFQPQHF	TGTGCCAGCAGTCCTACACAGGGGGCGTTTCAGCCCCAGCATTTT
TRBV28	TRBJ1-6	-	once	CASSLSLGGLGGSPLHF	TGTGCCAGCAGTTTGTCTCTGGGGGGGCTCGGTGGCTCACCCCTCCACTTT
TRBV5-1	TRBJ1-3	TRBD1	-	CASSLDPGGASGNTIYF	TGCGCCAGCAGCTTGGACCCAGGGGGCGCCTCTGGAAACACCATATATTTT
TRBV6-5	TRBJ2-2	TRBD1	-	CASRSHRGDGELFF	TGTGCCAGCAGAAGTCACAGGGGGGACGGGGAGCTGTTTTTT
TRBV7-6	TRBJ2-7	TRBD1	-	CASSLADRGSYEQYF	TGTGCCAGCAGCTTAGCCGACAGGGGCTCCTACGAGCAGTACTTC
TRBV24-1	TRBJ2-2	TRBD2	-	CATSDPGLAPGELFF	TGTGCCACCAGTGATCCTGGACTAGCCCCCGGGGAGCTGTTTTTT
TRBV28	TRBJ1-1	-	-	CASSQTGNTEAFF	TGTGCCAGCAGTCAAACAGGGAACACTGAAGCTTTCTTT
TRBV5-1	TRBJ1-2	TRBD1	few	CASSLSGTGAFGYTF	TGCGCCAGCAGCCTATCCGGGACAGGGGCGTTTGGCTACACCTTC
TRBV19	TRBJ2-7	TRBD2	-	CASSRTPSGGTYEQYF	TGTGCCAGTAGTAGAACCCCTAGCGGGGGTACCTACGAGCAGTACTTC
TRBV15	TRBJ1-2	TRBD1	-	CATSKSRGRPYGYTF	TGTGCCACCAGCAAATCCAGGGGGCGTCCCTATGGCTACACCTTC
TRBV7-2	TRBJ2-1	TRBD2	-	CASSPQKIAGGPTFNEQFF	TGTGCCAGCAGCCCACAAAAGATAGCGGGAGGGCCTACGTTCAATGAGCAGTTCTTC
TRBV7-2	TRBJ2-5	TRBD1	few	CASSLTGGSRETQYF	TGTGCCAGCAGCCTGACAGGGGGGTCCAGAGAGACCCAGTACTTC
TRBV19	TRBJ2-7	-	-	CASSPGQEQYF	TGTGCCAGTAGTCCAGGACAGGAGCAGTACTTC
TRBV24-1	TRBJ2-5	TRBD2	-	CATSAGLAGLQETQYF	TGTGCCACCAGTGCCGGACTAGCGGGACTACAAGAGACCCAGTACTTC